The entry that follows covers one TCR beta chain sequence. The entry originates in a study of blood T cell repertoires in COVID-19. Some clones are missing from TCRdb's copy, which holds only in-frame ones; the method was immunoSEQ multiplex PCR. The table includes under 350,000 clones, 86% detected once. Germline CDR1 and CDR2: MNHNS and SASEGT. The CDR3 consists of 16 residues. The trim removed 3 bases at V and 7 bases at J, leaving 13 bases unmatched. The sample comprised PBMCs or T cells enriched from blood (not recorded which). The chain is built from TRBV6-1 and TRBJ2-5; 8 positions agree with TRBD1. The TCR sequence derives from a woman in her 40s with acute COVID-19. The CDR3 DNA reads TGTGCCAGCAGTGAGTCGACAGGGGCCAGGGTCGGGACCCAGTACTTC. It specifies CASSESTGARVGTQYF.